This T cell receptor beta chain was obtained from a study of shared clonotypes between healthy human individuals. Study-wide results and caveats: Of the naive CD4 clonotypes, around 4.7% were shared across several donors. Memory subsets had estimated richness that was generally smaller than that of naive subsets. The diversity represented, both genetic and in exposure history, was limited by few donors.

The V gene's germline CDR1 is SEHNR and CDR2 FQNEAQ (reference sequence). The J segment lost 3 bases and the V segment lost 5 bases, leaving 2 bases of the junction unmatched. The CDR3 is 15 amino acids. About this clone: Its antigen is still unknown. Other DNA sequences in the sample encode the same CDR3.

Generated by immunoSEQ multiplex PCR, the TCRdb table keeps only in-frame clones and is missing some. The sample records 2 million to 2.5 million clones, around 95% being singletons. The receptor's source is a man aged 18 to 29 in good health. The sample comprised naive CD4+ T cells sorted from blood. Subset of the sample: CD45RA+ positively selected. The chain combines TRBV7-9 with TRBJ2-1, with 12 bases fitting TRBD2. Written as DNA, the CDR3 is TGTGCCAGCAGCATGACTAGCGGGAGCTACAATGAGCAGTTCTTC. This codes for CASSMTSGSYNEQFF.